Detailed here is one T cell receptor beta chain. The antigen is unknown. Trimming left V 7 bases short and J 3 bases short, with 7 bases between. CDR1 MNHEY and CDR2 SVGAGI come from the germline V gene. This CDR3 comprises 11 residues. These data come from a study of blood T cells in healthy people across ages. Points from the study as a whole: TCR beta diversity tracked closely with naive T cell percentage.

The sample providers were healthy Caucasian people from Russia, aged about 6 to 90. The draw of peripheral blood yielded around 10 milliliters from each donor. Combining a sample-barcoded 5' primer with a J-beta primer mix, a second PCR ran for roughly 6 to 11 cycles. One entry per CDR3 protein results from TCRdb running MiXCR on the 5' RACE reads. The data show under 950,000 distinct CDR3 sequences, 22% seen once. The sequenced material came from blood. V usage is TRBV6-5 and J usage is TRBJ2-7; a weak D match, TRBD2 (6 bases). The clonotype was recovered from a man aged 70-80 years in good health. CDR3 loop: CASIGGYEQYF. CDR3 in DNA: TGTGCCAGCATCGGGGGCTACGAGCAGTACTTC.